Listed below are T cell receptor beta chains from one sample, sequenced in a study of T cell repertoires in aging, cancer and after chemotherapy. TCRdb re-analysed the multiplex PCR reads in MiXCR, keeping a single row per CDR3 protein. The sample includes some 670 distinct CDR3 sequences, roughly 29% seen only once; the top ten take about 46%. Input material: blood. These TCRs come from a human donor with a blood cancer. The CDR3 runs from the conserved cysteine through the conserved F or W. The D gene is left open where the match is weak. Expanded clones are given a class, and other clones once, few, many or no size at all.

CDR3: CASSPTSGALSYEQYF; DNA: TGTGCCAGCTCACCAACCTCAGGGGCCCTTAGCTACGAGCAGTACTTC; J: TRBJ2-7; V: TRBV18; size: medium-sized; D: NA
CDR3: CASSSGDRNTEAFF; DNA: TGCGCCAGCAGTTCGGGGGATCGGAACACTGAAGCTTTCTTT; J: TRBJ1-1; V: TRBV5-1; size: NA; D: NA
CDR3: CASSPRSGANEQFF; DNA: TGTGCCAGCAGTCCCCGGTCTGGGGCGAATGAGCAGTTCTTC; J: TRBJ2-1; V: TRBV27; size: NA; D: NA
CDR3: CASSSGQGWETQYF; DNA: TGTGCCAGCAGCTCGGGTCAGGGGTGGGAGACCCAGTACTTC; J: TRBJ2-5; V: TRBV7-9; size: NA; D: NA
CDR3: CASSTQESQPQHF; DNA: TGTGCCAGCAGCACACAGGAATCTCAGCCCCAGCATTTT; J: TRBJ1-5; V: TRBV7-2; size: medium-sized; D: NA
CDR3: CASSSGGGNTGELFF; DNA: TGTGCCAGTAGCTCTGGCGGGGGGAACACCGGGGAGCTGTTTTTT; J: TRBJ2-2; V: TRBV19; size: NA; D: TRBD2
CDR3: CASSSSLTSGGLQGEQFF; DNA: TGTGCCAGCAGTTCCTCCTTGACTAGCGGGGGCCTGCAGGGGGAGCAGTTCTTC; J: TRBJ2-1; V: TRBV28; size: medium-sized; D: TRBD2
CDR3: CASSPDSQDTQYF; DNA: TGTGCCAGCAGTCCGGACAGTCAGGATACGCAGTATTTT; J: TRBJ2-3; V: TRBV6-5; size: NA; D: NA
CDR3: CASSLQGQETQYF; DNA: TGTGCCAGCAGTCTACAGGGTCAAGAGACCCAGTACTTC; J: TRBJ2-5; V: TRBV7-3; size: medium-sized; D: NA
CDR3: CASRLQAFNQPQHF; DNA: TGTGCCAGCAGACTACAGGCTTTCAATCAGCCCCAGCATTTT; J: TRBJ1-5; V: TRBV28; size: few; D: NA
CDR3: CASSPYLDTQYF; DNA: TGTGCCAGCTCACCTTATCTAGATACGCAGTATTTT; J: TRBJ2-3; V: TRBV18; size: hyperexpanded; D: NA
CDR3: CSVRRAGASTDTQYF; DNA: TGCAGCGTCCGTAGGGCAGGGGCCAGCACAGATACGCAGTATTTT; J: TRBJ2-3; V: TRBV29-1; size: NA; D: NA
CDR3: CSASPGGGGPYEQYF; DNA: TGCAGTGCTTCCCCGGGCGGGGGGGGCCCCTACGAGCAGTACTTC; J: TRBJ2-7; V: TRBV20-1; size: medium-sized; D: TRBD2
CDR3: CASSMIGGRAGGELFF; DNA: TGTGCCAGTAGTATGATCGGCGGGAGGGCCGGCGGGGAGCTGTTTTTT; J: TRBJ2-2; V: TRBV19; size: NA; D: TRBD2
CDR3: CASSLNPRGLAKNIQYF; DNA: TGTGCCAGCAGCTTAAACCCCAGGGGATTAGCCAAAAACATTCAGTACTTC; J: TRBJ2-4; V: TRBV7-6; size: NA; D: NA
CDR3: CASSVPGRETQYF; DNA: TGTGCCAGCAGCGTGCCAGGTCGGGAGACCCAGTACTTC; J: TRBJ2-5; V: TRBV12-3/TRBV12-4; size: NA; D: NA
CDR3: CASGGFGLTYEQYF; DNA: TGTGCCAGCGGCGGGTTCGGGCTCACCTACGAGCAGTACTTC; J: TRBJ2-7; V: TRBV7-9; size: medium-sized; D: NA
CDR3: CASSLNANSQGNEKLFF; DNA: TGCGCCAGCAGCTTGAACGCCAACAGCCAGGGTAATGAAAAACTGTTTTTT; J: TRBJ1-4; V: TRBV5-1; size: medium-sized; D: NA
CDR3: CASTPGTARLSSGNTIYF; DNA: TGTGCCAGCACCCCCGGGACAGCACGCCTTAGCTCTGGAAACACCATATATTTT; J: TRBJ1-3; V: TRBV12-3/TRBV12-4; size: medium-sized; D: TRBD1
CDR3: CAISESGRQGITGANVLTF; DNA: TGTGCCATCAGTGAAAGTGGGAGACAGGGGATAACGGGGGCCAACGTCCTGACTTTC; J: TRBJ2-6; V: TRBV10-3; size: large; D: TRBD1
CDR3: CASSVKRERRQETQYF; DNA: TGTGCCAGCAGTGTGAAGCGGGAGCGTCGCCAAGAGACCCAGTACTTC; J: TRBJ2-5; V: TRBV6-4; size: NA; D: TRBD2
CDR3: CASSLGLPGQTQYF; DNA: TGCGCCAGCAGCTTGGGGCTCCCAGGCCAGACCCAGTACTTC; J: TRBJ2-5; V: TRBV5-1; size: medium-sized; D: NA